The clone carrying this T cell receptor (beta chain) was detected ten times or more. Its antigen remains unknown. The sample originates from a study of T cells in Graves' hyperthyroidism and ophthalmopathy. Overall study findings and caveats: Onset of ophthalmopathy came a median approximately 6.8 months after the model predicted it. A model of 13 V-J features distinguished ophthalmopathy from stable hyperthyroidism. Expanded thyroid clonotypes (above 0.001) were mostly also found in blood.

Regions amplified from RNA transcripts were the TCR beta CDR3 regions. When the TCR CDR3 underwent first-round RT-PCR, the HTBI primer set was used. MiXCR was run by TCRdb on the multiplex PCR reads, yielding one entry per CDR3 protein. The sample has around 660,000 distinct CDR3 sequences, about 45% seen once. Germline V gene lookup returns CDR1 SEHNR and CDR2 FQNEAQ (reference sequence). Trimming at V came to 5 bases and at J to 7 bases, leaving 4 bases not matched to a gene. This CDR3 is built from 12 residues. For the diagnoses, clinical symptoms, serum thyroxine and TRAb, thyroid ultrasound and orbital computed tomography were used.

Input material: peripheral blood or thyroid tissue (not recorded which). The receptor's source is an adult man with Graves' disease, either hyperthyroidism or ophthalmopathy (not recorded which). V is TRBV7-9 and J is TRBJ1-1; TRBD1 agrees at 7 bases. In DNA, the CDR3 is TGTGCCAGCAGCACAGGGACAGATGAAGCTTTCTTT. Its protein product is CASSTGTDEAFF.